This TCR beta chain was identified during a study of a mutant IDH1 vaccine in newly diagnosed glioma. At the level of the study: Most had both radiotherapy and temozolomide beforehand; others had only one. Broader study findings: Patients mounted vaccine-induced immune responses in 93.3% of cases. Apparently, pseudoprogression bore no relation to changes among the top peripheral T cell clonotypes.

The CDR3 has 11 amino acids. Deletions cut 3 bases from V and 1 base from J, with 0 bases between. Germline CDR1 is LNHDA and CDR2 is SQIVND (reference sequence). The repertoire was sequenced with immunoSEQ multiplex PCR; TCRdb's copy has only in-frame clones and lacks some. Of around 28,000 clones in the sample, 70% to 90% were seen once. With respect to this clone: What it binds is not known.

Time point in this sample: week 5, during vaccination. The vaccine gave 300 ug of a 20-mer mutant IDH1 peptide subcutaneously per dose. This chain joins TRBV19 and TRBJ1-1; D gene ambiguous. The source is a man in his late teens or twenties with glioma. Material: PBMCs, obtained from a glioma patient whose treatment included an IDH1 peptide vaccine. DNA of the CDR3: TGTGCCAGTAGTATGAACACTGAAGCTTTCTTT. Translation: CASSMNTEAFF.